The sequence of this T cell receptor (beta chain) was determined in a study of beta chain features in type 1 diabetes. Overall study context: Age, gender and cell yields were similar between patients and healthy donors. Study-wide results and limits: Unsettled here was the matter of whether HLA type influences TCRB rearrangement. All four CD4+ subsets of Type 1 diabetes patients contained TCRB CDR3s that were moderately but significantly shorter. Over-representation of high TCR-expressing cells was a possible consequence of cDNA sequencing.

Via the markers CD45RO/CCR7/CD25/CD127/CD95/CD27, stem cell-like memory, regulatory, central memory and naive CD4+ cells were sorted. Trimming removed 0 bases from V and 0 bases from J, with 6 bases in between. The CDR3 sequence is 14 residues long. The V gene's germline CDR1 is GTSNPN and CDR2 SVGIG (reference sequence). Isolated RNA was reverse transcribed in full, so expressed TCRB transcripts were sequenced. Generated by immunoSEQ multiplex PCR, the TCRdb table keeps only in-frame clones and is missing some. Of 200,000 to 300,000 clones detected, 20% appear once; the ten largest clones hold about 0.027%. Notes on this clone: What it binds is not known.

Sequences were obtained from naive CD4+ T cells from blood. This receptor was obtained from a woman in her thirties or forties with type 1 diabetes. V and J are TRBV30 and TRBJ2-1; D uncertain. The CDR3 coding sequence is TGTGCCTGGAGTGTGATGAGCTCCTACAATGAGCAGTTCTTC. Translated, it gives CAWSVMSSYNEQFF.